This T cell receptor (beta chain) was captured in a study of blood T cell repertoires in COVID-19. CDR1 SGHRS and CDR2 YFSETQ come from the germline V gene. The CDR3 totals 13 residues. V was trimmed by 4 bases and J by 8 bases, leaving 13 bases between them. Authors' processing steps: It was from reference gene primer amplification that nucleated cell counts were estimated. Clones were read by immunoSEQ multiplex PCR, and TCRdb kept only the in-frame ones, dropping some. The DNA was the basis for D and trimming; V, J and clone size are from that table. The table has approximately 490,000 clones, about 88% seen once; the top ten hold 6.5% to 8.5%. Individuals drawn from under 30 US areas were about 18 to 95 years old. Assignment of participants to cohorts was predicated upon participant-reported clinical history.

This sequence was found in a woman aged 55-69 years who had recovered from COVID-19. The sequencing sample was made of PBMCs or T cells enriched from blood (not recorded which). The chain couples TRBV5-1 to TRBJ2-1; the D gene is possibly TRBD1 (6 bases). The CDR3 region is CASSLIQGHEQFF. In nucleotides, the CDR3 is TGCGCCAGCAGCCTAATACAGGGACATGAGCAGTTCTTC. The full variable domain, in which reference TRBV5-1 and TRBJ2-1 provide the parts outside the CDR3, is KAGVTQTPRYLIKTRGQQVTLSCSPISGHRSVSWYQQTPGQGLQFLFEYFSETQRNKGNFPGRFSGRQFSNSRSEMNVSTLELGDSALYLCASSLIQGHEQFFGPGTRLTVL.